Listed below are T cell receptor beta chains from one sample, sequenced in a study of control samples from healthy donors and cancer patients. Using immunoSEQ multiplex PCR, the repertoire was profiled, and TCRdb retains in-frame clones only, with some absent. The sample comprises 12,000 to 15,000 clones, about 80% of which are singletons, and over 15% rests with the top ten. Input material: formalin-fixed, paraffin-embedded tissue. Every receptor here comes from a female donor with lung cancer. The CDR3 runs from the conserved cysteine through the conserved F or W. D genes are given only for firm matches. Clone size is not always given. Where it is, it says once, few, many or a class for expanded clones.

J: TRBJ2-4
V: TRBV10-3
size: .
length: 18
D: TRBD2
DNA: TGTGCCATCAGTGAGTCCCCGGGACTAGCGGGAGGAAAAAACATTCAGTACTTC
CDR3: CAISESPGLAGGKNIQYF

J: TRBJ2-1
V: TRBV5-1
size: .
length: 18
D: .
DNA: TGCGCCAGCAGCCCGGAACCCGGACCACGCCCAACCGACAATGAGCAGTTCTTC
CDR3: CASSPEPGPRPTDNEQFF

J: TRBJ2-1
V: TRBV9
size: .
length: 17
D: TRBD2
DNA: TGTGCCAGCAGCGTAGACGGAGGAGGACTAGCGGCAAATGAGCAGTTCTTC
CDR3: CASSVDGGGLAANEQFF

J: TRBJ1-3
V: TRBV5-1
size: .
length: 16
D: TRBD1
DNA: TGCGCCAGCAGCTTGCGAGTTGGACAGGGTCGAAACACCATATATTTT
CDR3: CASSLRVGQGRNTIYF

J: TRBJ2-6
V: TRBV5-4
size: .
length: 16
D: .
DNA: TGTGCCAGCAGCTTGGGGGGAGGCTCTGGGGCCAACGTCCTGACTTTC
CDR3: CASSLGGGSGANVLTF

J: TRBJ1-2
V: TRBV6-7
size: .
length: 14
D: TRBD1
DNA: TGTGCCAGTAGGGGGACAGGTCTTCCCCGCGGCTACACCTTC
CDR3: CASRGTGLPRGYTF

J: TRBJ2-3
V: TRBV11-3
size: .
length: 15
D: .
DNA: TGTGCCAGCAGCTTAGGAGCGGAAAGCACAGATACGCAGTATTTT
CDR3: CASSLGAESTDTQYF

J: TRBJ2-7
V: TRBV7-2
size: .
length: 11
D: .
DNA: TGTGCCAGCAGCCCCCTCTACGAGCAGTACTTC
CDR3: CASSPLYEQYF

J: TRBJ1-5
V: TRBV7-9
size: few
length: 13
D: .
DNA: TGTGCCAGCAGCCTAGGAGCTAATCAGCCCCAGCATTTT
CDR3: CASSLGANQPQHF

J: TRBJ2-2
V: TRBV4-3
size: .
length: 15
D: .
DNA: TGCGCCAGCAGCCTGGAATACAGGGAAGCCGGGGAGCTGTTTTTT
CDR3: CASSLEYREAGELFF

J: TRBJ2-1
V: TRBV5-1
size: few
length: 12
D: TRBD1
DNA: TGCGCCAGCCGGACAGGGGACAATGAGCAGTTCTTC
CDR3: CASRTGDNEQFF

J: TRBJ2-3
V: TRBV6-2/TRBV6-3
size: .
length: 13
D: .
DNA: TGTGCCAGCAGTTACTCACTGCTAGATACGCAGTATTTT
CDR3: CASSYSLLDTQYF

J: TRBJ2-3
V: TRBV6-2/TRBV6-3
size: .
length: 13
D: .
DNA: TGTGCCAGCAGTTACCCAAGACCCCAGACGCAGTATTTT
CDR3: CASSYPRPQTQYF

J: TRBJ2-3
V: TRBV5-8
size: .
length: 13
D: .
DNA: TGTGCCAGCAGCTCAACCCTATTATCCACGCAGTATTTT
CDR3: CASSSTLLSTQYF

J: TRBJ2-1
V: TRBV28
size: .
length: 15
D: .
DNA: TGTGCCAGCAGTTACCCGGGACTTGCCTCCAATGAGCAGTTCTTC
CDR3: CASSYPGLASNEQFF

J: TRBJ1-1
V: TRBV2
size: .
length: 14
D: .
DNA: TGTGCCAGCAGTGATCAGGGGACTAACACTGAAGCTTTCTTT
CDR3: CASSDQGTNTEAFF

J: TRBJ1-5
V: TRBV19
size: .
length: 17
D: .
DNA: TGTGCCAGTAGTATAGTCATGTGGTCGTTAAGCAATCAGCCCCAGCATTTT
CDR3: CASSIVMWSLSNQPQHF

J: TRBJ2-3
V: TRBV9
size: .
length: 15
D: TRBD1
DNA: TGTGCCAGCAGCGTAGGGACAGGGGGCTCAGATACGCAGTATTTT
CDR3: CASSVGTGGSDTQYF

J: TRBJ2-2
V: TRBV7-8
size: .
length: 14
D: .
DNA: TGTGCCAGCAGCTTTAGAGGGTCCACCGGGGAGCTGTTTTTT
CDR3: CASSFRGSTGELFF

J: TRBJ2-7
V: TRBV6-5
size: .
length: 13
D: .
DNA: TGTGCCAGCAGCCGCGATGGGGCTTACGAGCAGTACTTC
CDR3: CASSRDGAYEQYF

J: TRBJ2-7
V: TRBV5-1
size: .
length: 14
D: .
DNA: TGCGCCAGCACCTTAGCTGCCAGCTCCTACGAGCAGTACTTC
CDR3: CASTLAASSYEQYF

J: TRBJ1-3
V: TRBV6-1
size: .
length: 16
D: .
DNA: TGTGCCAGCAGTGAATCGGACAGTTACTCTGGAAACACCATATATTTT
CDR3: CASSESDSYSGNTIYF

J: TRBJ2-6
V: TRBV6-4
size: .
length: 15
D: .
DNA: TGTGCCAGCAGTGACTCCAGCTCTGGGGCCAACGTTCTGACTTTC
CDR3: CASSDSSSGANVLTF

J: TRBJ2-5
V: TRBV7-3
size: .
length: 14
D: .
DNA: TGTGCCAGCAGCTTAGGCGGCAACGAAGAGACCCAGTACTTC
CDR3: CASSLGGNEETQYF

J: TRBJ1-5
V: TRBV7-2
size: .
length: 15
D: TRBD1
DNA: TGTGCCAGCAGCTTAGAGAAGGGGGCCCATCAGCCCCAGCATTTT
CDR3: CASSLEKGAHQPQHF

J: TRBJ1-1
V: TRBV27
size: .
length: 18
D: .
DNA: TGTGCCAGCAGTTCCCACCAGGGGTATTATTCCATGAACACTGAAGCTTTCTTT
CDR3: CASSSHQGYYSMNTEAFF

J: TRBJ2-1
V: TRBV11-2
size: once
length: 18
D: TRBD2
DNA: TGTGCCAGCAGCTCCCCCCCTGGACTAGCGGGATATTACAATGAGCAGTTCTTC
CDR3: CASSSPPGLAGYYNEQFF